What follows are 21 T cell receptor beta chains derived from one specimen sequenced in a study of tissue T cells after allogeneic stem cell transplantation. TCRdb's table, derived via immunoSEQ multiplex PCR, lists solely in-frame clones and lacks some. The table has 3,000 to 4,000 clones, 50% seen once; the top ten hold 6.3%. Time point: mouse harvest day 7 after allogeneic transplant. Mouse grafts combined 10^7 T-cell-depleted bone marrow cells with 10^6 splenic CD5+ T cells. Sequenced input: gut tissue. The receptor source for this set is a female BALB/c mouse given C57BL/6 T cells with graft-versus-host disease after an allogeneic hematopoietic cell transplant.

Note on this clone: Gene names follow the mouse nomenclature. The sequence runs out 1 residue before the end of the CDR3; the remainder is reconstructed from the germline J gene. The chain recombines TRBV15 with TRBJ1-4; no reliable D call. The length of the CDR3 is 12 residues. Germline CDR1 SGHND, CDR2 FRSKSL. The V gene lost 5 bases and the J gene lost 5 bases, with 6 bases spanning the gap. CDR3 residues: CASSTRNERLFF. The part of the CDR3 DNA that was read is TGTGCCAGCAGTACCAGAAACGAAAGATTATTT.

Sample share makes this clone large. Mouse names are used for the genes. The CDR3 goes on 1 residue after the read ends, and that part is filled in from the germline J gene. Other DNA sequences of this sample code for an identical CDR3. The rearrangement joins TRBV13-2 to TRBJ2-5, with a possible D match to TRBD1 (6 bases). Trimming took off 2 bases at V and 0 bases at J, with 7 bases between the two ends. The germline V gene encodes CDR1 NNHNN and CDR2 SYGAGS (reference sequence). This CDR3 contains 14 residues. CDR3 DNA, as far as it was read: TGTGCCAGCGGTGACAGGGGTAACCAAGACACCCAGTAC. This codes for CASGDRGNQDTQY. From start to end, the CDR3 is CASGDRGNQDTQYF.

On this clone itself: The gene symbols are mouse symbols. The read gets to within 1 residue of the CDR3 end, and the germline J gene fills in the rest. This chain joins TRBV17 and TRBJ2-1; perhaps D is TRBD1 or TRBD2 (5 bases each). Germline V CDR1 and CDR2: MNHDT, YYDKIL. There are 14 residues in the CDR3. The V gene lost 2 bases and the J gene lost 3 bases, with 8 bases spanning the gap. CDR3 bases read: TGTGCTAGCAGTAGAACCGGGGGCTATGCTGAGCAGTTC. This sequence encodes CASSRTGGYAEQF. The CDR3 in its entirety is CASSRTGGYAEQFF.

This clone appeared a few times. The listed genes are named as in mouse. The CDR3 is CASSPDRVGNTLYF. The DNA read from the CDR3 is TGTGCCAGCAGTCCCGACAGGGTTGGAAATACGCTCTAT. This chain joins TRBV26 and TRBJ1-3, with TRBD1 matching over 7 bases. The CDR3 extends 1 residue past the end of the read, so its final part is completed from the germline J gene. The CDR3 covers 14 residues. V shed 4 bases, J shed 3 bases, and the junction held 3 bases outside the gene matches. Germline V gene data show CDR1 as KGHPV and CDR2 as FQNQEV (reference sequence).

For this clone: Here the gene names and germline are mouse. The CDR3 is cut off 1 residue early in the read; its end comes from the germline J gene. The J gene is TRBJ2-3, the V gene TRBV29; TRBD2 matches 7 bases. This CDR3 comprises 14 residues. Germline V gene sequence: CDR1 MSHET, CDR2 SYDVDS. Trimming removed 6 bases from V and 3 bases from J; junction bases left unmatched: 6. CDR3 in amino acids: CASRPGGGAETLYF. The CDR3 DNA, read in part, is TGTGCTAGCAGGCCCGGGGGGGGGGCAGAAACGCTGTAT. Looking up the rest from reference TRBV29 and TRBJ2-3 gives the full variable domain: DMKVTQMPRYLIKRMGENVLLECGQDMSHETMYWYRQDPGLGLQLIYISYDVDSNSEGDIPKGYRVSRKKREHFSLILDSAKTNQTSVYFCASRPGGGAETLYFGSGTRLTVL.

With regard to this clone: Gene labels here are mouse ones. The read stops 1 residue short of the end of the CDR3; the missing end is completed from the germline J gene. This chain links TRBV15 with TRBJ2-2, with D uncertain. Germline V gives CDR1 SGHND, CDR2 FRSKSL. CDR3 length: 14 amino acids. Trimming took off 0 bases at V and 1 base at J, with 3 bases between the two ends. The covered CDR3 bases are TGTGCCAGCAGTTTAGCGGGAAACACCGGGCAGCTCTAC. Its translation is CASSLAGNTGQLY. In full, the CDR3 reads CASSLAGNTGQLYF.

This clone was observed a handful of times. Gene names denote mouse genes. The CDR3 is cut off 1 residue early in the read; its end comes from the germline J gene. The chain is built from TRBV26 and TRBJ2-4; maybe TRBD1 (6 bases). Germline CDR1 KGHPV, CDR2 FQNQEV (reference sequence). The V end lost 4 bases, the J end lost 4 bases, and 9 bases lay between the germline ends. This CDR3 is built from 13 residues. The CDR3 sequence: CASSPGDKNTLYF. The DNA read from the CDR3 is TGTGCCAGCAGTCCCGGGGACAAAAACACCTTGTAC.

For this clone: Genes and germline are mouse. With the read ending 1 residue before the CDR3 end, the germline J gene is used to fill in that end. This sequence joins TRBV29 and TRBJ2-2; D is unresolved. Germline CDR1 is MSHET and CDR2 is SYDVDS. The CDR3 spans 14 residues. The V end was cut by 4 bases, the J end by 5 bases, with 11 bases between. The sequenced CDR3 bases are TGTGCTAGCAGTTCCTCGGGATATACCGGGCAGCTCTAC. It encodes CASSSSGYTGQLY. The whole CDR3 reads CASSSSGYTGQLYF.

The table lists this clone with a few counts. The genes are named according to mouse. The CDR3 extends 1 residue past the end of the read, so its final part is completed from the germline J gene. The V gene is TRBV31, the J gene TRBJ2-1; D might be TRBD1 (5 bases). This CDR3 is 13 amino acids long. V lost 0 bases to trimming and J lost 4 bases, with 7 bases between them. The germline V gene has CDR1 GKSSPN and CDR2 SITVG. CDR3 region: CAWSLHRYAEQFF. The part of the CDR3 DNA that was read is TGTGCCTGGAGTCTTCACAGGTATGCTGAGCAGTTC. Supplemented by reference TRBV31 and TRBJ2-1, the full variable domain reads AQTIHQWPVAEIKAVGSPLSLGCTIKGKSSPNLYWYWQATGGTLQQLFYSITVGQVESVVQLNLSASRPKDDQFILSTEKLLLSHSGFYLCAWSLHRYAEQFFGPGTRLTVL.

About this clone itself: The listed genes are named as in mouse. The read ends 1 residue shy of where the CDR3 ends; the end is completed using the germline J gene. This chain uses TRBV31 with TRBJ2-7; a possible D gene is TRBD2 (6 bases). The germline gives CDR1 GKSSPN, CDR2 SITVG. This CDR3 region has 11 residues. Trimming removed 4 bases at V and 4 bases at J, with 8 bases between. The CDR3 sequence: CAWITGYEQYF. The sequenced part of the CDR3 DNA is TGTGCCTGGATTACTGGGTATGAACAGTAC.

This clone is deemed medium-sized. The gene names given are mouse names. The sequence runs out 1 residue before the end of the CDR3; the remainder is reconstructed from the germline J gene. The chain has TRBV16 and TRBJ2-7; 9 positions agree with TRBD2. CDR1 and CDR2 from the germline V gene are SGHSA and FRNQAP. V gave up 5 bases and J gave up 0 bases; unmatched junction bases: 2. The CDR3 totals 14 residues. Incomplete CDR3 DNA: TGTGCAAGCAGCCTGACTGGGGGCTCCTATGAACAGTAC. This sequence encodes CASSLTGGSYEQY. In full, the CDR3 is CASSLTGGSYEQYF.

Only one count was recorded for this clone. Mouse germline and gene names are used. Coverage ceases 1 residue before the CDR3 finishes, and the germline J gene fills in the end. The chain uses TRBV3 and TRBJ2-4; D is unclear. This CDR3 is built from 13 residues. The germline V gene encodes CDR1 SNHLY and CDR2 FYNGKV (reference sequence). Trimming left V 2 bases short and J 0 bases short, with 3 bases between. The CDR3 spells CASSLNSQNTLYF. Partial CDR3 DNA: TGTGCCAGCAGCTTAAACAGTCAAAACACCTTGTAC.

On this clone itself: Any gene name here is a mouse gene name. Coverage ceases 1 residue before the CDR3 finishes, and the germline J gene fills in the end. The chain links TRBV31 to TRBJ2-7; D unresolved. CDR3 length: 12 residues. The ends were cut back, 0 bases at V and 4 bases at J, with 7 bases in the middle. Germline V gene lookup returns CDR1 GKSSPN and CDR2 SITVG. This chain's CDR3 is CAWSLKGYEQYF. CDR3 bases read: TGTGCCTGGAGTCTAAAAGGGTATGAACAGTAC. Based on the CDR3 plus reference TRBV31 and TRBJ2-7, the full variable domain is AQTIHQWPVAEIKAVGSPLSLGCTIKGKSSPNLYWYWQATGGTLQQLFYSITVGQVESVVQLNLSASRPKDDQFILSTEKLLLSHSGFYLCAWSLKGYEQYFGPGTRLTVL.

This clone was detected only a few times. All gene names here are mouse names. The missing CDR3 end, 1 residue past where the read stops, is filled in from the germline J gene. The gene calls are TRBV31 and TRBJ2-7; 8 nucleotides match TRBD2. Germline-derived CDR1 and CDR2 are GKSSPN and SITVG. CDR3 length: 13 residues. The trim removed 0 bases at V and 5 bases at J, leaving 3 bases unmatched. This CDR3 is CAWSLLGEDEQYF. CDR3 DNA (partial): TGTGCCTGGAGTCTACTGGGGGAAGATGAACAGTAC. The full variable domain, in which reference TRBV31 and TRBJ2-7 provide the parts outside the CDR3, is AQTIHQWPVAEIKAVGSPLSLGCTIKGKSSPNLYWYWQATGGTLQQLFYSITVGQVESVVQLNLSASRPKDDQFILSTEKLLLSHSGFYLCAWSLLGEDEQYFGPGTRLTVL.

This clone was recorded only once. Gene names and germline refer to mouse. Read data end 1 residue before the CDR3 end; the end is taken from the germline J gene. The chain recombines TRBV13-2 with TRBJ1-6; a weak D match, TRBD1 (5 bases). TRBJ1-6 is sorted into the ORF group, with uncertain function. The V and J ends lost 2 bases and 8 bases respectively, with 11 bases between them. CDR3 size: 14 residues. The germline V gene encodes CDR1 NNHNN and CDR2 SYGAGS (reference sequence). The sequenced CDR3 bases are TGTGCCAGCGGTGAAGGCGGGGGGGATTCGCCCCTCTAC. It translates to CASGEGGGDSPLY. The whole CDR3 protein reads CASGEGGGDSPLYF.

Regarding this clone: Mouse gene names and germline throughout. The CDR3 extends 1 residue past the end of the read, so its final part is completed from the germline J gene. V and J are TRBV3 and TRBJ2-2, with 9 bases lining up with TRBD1. The CDR3 has 15 amino acids. Germline loops: CDR1 SNHLY, CDR2 FYNGKV (reference sequence). V was pared by 3 bases and J by 4 bases, with 3 bases of the junction left unmatched. CDR3 region: CASSFGTGLTGQLYF. CDR3 DNA, as far as it was read: TGTGCCAGCAGCTTTGGGACAGGGCTCACCGGGCAGCTCTAC.

A note on this clone: Gene names and germline match the mouse. The read ends 1 residue shy of where the CDR3 ends; the end is completed using the germline J gene. The chain is built from TRBV26 and TRBJ2-7, with D perhaps matching TRBD1 (6 bases). From germline, CDR1 is KGHPV and CDR2 FQNQEV (reference sequence). CDR3 length: 12 residues. Trimming took 7 bases from V and 4 from J, leaving 11 bases between them. The CDR3: CASNSQGYEQYF. The CDR3 DNA, read in part, is TGTGCCAGCAACTCACAGGGTTATGAACAGTAC.

This clone was recorded a few times. Mouse germline and gene names are used. The read gets to within 1 residue of the CDR3 end, and the germline J gene fills in the rest. V and J are TRBV26 and TRBJ1-3; D is perhaps TRBD1 (6 bases). CDR1 and CDR2 from the germline V gene are KGHPV and FQNQEV (reference sequence). The V end lost 6 bases, the J end lost 0 bases, and 12 bases lay between the germline ends. The CDR3 extends over 15 amino acids. The covered CDR3 bases are TGTGCCAGCAGCCGCGGGACAAATTCTGGAAATACGCTCTAT. Protein product: CASSRGTNSGNTLY. The complete CDR3 reads CASSRGTNSGNTLYF.

As for this clone: Gene labels here are mouse ones. The sequence runs out 1 residue before the end of the CDR3; the remainder is reconstructed from the germline J gene. J is TRBJ1-3 and V is TRBV13-1; TRBD1 is a possible D gene (5 bases). The V end was cut by 5 bases, the J end by 0 bases, with 6 bases between. Germline V gene data show CDR1 as NSHNY and CDR2 as SYGAGN. The CDR3 runs 13 residues. The CDR3 here is CASRQDSGNTLYF. The sequenced CDR3 bases are TGTGCCAGCAGACAGGATTCTGGAAATACGCTCTAT.

In this sample, this clone turned up a few times. Germline and genes here are mouse. The read finishes 1 residue shy of the CDR3 end, and the germline J gene is used to complete it. This sequence joins TRBV13-2 and TRBJ2-7; TRBD2 is a possible D gene (7 bases). Trimming pared 1 base from V and 3 bases from J, leaving 11 bases between. This CDR3 region has 14 residues. The germline V gene has CDR1 NNHNN and CDR2 SYGAGS (reference sequence). The sequenced part of the CDR3 DNA is TGTGCCAGCGGTGATATGGGGGGCCTCTATGAACAGTAC. It codes for CASGDMGGLYEQY. The complete CDR3 sequence is CASGDMGGLYEQYF.

Relative to its sample, this clone is medium-sized. The genes and germline here are from mouse. The read ends 1 residue before the CDR3 terminus; that terminus is restored from the germline J gene. The V call is TRBV4, the J call TRBJ2-7; D is unresolved. V was pared by 4 bases and J by 4 bases, with 5 bases between. CDR3 length equals 11 residues. Germline CDR1 LGHDT, CDR2 YNNKQL (reference sequence). The CDR3 loop reads CASSFLYEQYF. The DNA read from the CDR3 is TGTGCCAGCAGCTTCCTTTATGAACAGTAC.